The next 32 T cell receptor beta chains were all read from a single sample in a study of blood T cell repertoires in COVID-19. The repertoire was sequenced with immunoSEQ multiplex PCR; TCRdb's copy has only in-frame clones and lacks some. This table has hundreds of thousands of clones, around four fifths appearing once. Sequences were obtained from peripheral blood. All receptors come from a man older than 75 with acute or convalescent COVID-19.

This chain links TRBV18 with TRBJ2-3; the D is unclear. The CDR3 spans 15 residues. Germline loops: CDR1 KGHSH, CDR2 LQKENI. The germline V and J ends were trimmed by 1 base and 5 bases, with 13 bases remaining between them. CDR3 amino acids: CASSPQRHVVDTQYF. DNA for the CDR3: TGTGCCAGCTCACCACAAAGACACGTAGTAGATACGCAGTATTTT.

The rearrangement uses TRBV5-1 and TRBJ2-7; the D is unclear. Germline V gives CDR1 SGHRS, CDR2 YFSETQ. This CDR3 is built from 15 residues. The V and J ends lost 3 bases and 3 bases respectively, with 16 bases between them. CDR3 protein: CASSSFLGQVYEQYF. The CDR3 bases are TGCGCCAGCAGCTCGTTTCTTGGGCAGGTCTACGAGCAGTACTTC.

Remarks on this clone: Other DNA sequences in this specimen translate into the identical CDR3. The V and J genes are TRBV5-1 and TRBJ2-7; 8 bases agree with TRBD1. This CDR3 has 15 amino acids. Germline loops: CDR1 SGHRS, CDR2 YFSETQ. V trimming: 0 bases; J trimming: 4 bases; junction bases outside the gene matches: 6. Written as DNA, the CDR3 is TGCGCCAGCAGCTTGGGGGCAGGGGGCTCGTACGAGCAGTACTTC. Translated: CASSLGAGGSYEQYF.

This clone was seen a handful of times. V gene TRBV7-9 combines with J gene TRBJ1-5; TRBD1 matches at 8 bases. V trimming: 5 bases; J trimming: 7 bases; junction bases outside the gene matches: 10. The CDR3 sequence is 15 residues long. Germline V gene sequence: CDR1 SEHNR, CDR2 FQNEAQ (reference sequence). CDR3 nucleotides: TGTGCCAGCAGCCGAGGGGGACAGGCGGAGCAGCCCCAGCATTTT. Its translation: CASSRGGQAEQPQHF.

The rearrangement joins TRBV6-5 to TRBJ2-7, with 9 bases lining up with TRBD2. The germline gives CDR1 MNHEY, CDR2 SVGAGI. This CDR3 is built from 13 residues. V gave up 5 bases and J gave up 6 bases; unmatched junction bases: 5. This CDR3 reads CASSTGTSFEQYF. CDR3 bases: TGTGCCAGCAGTACAGGGACTAGCTTCGAGCAGTACTTC.

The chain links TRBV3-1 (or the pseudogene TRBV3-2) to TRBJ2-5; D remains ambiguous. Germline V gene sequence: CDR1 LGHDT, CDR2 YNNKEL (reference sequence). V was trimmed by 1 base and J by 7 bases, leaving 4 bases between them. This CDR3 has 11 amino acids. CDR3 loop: CASSQVVTQYF. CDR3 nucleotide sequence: TGTGCCAGCAGCCAAGTCGTGACCCAGTACTTC.

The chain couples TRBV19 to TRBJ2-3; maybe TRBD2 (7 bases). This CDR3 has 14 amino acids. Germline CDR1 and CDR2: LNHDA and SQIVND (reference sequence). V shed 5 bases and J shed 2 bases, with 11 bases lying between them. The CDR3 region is CASSWRGLTDTQYF. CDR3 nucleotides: TGTGCCAGTAGTTGGCGGGGGCTCACAGATACGCAGTATTTT.

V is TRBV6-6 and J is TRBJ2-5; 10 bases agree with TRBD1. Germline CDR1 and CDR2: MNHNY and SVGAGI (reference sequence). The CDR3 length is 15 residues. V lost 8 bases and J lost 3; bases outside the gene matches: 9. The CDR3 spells CASQTGTGVKETQYF. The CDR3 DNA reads TGTGCCAGCCAAACCGGGACAGGGGTAAAAGAGACCCAGTACTTC.

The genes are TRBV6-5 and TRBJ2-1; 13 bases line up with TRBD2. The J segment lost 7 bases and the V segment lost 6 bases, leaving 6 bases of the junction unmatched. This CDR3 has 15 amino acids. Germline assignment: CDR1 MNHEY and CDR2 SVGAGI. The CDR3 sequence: CASSRGTSGTNEQFF. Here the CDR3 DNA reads TGTGCCAGCAGCCGGGGGACTAGCGGGACGAATGAGCAGTTCTTC.

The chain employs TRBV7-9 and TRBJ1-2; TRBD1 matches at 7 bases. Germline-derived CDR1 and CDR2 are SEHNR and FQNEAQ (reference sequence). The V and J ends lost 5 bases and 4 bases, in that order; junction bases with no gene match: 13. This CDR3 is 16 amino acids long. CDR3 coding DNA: TGTGCCAGCAGCAAGGGGACAGCCGGTACTGGCTATGGCTACACCTTC. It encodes CASSKGTAGTGYGYTF.

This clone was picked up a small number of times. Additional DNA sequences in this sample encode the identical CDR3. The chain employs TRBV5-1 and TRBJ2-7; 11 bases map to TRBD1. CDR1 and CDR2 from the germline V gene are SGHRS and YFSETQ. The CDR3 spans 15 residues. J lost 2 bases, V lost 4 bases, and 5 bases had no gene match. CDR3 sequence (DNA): TGCGCCAGCAGCCTCGGGACAGGGGGACCCTACGAGCAGTACTTC. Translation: CASSLGTGGPYEQYF.

The CDR3 region has the DNA TGTGCCTGGGGACCGCGGGGGGGCACAGATACGCAGTATTTT. It specifies CAWGPRGGTDTQYF. V is TRBV30 and J is TRBJ2-3; 8 bases line up with TRBD2. Trimming at V came to 5 bases and at J to 1 base, leaving 5 bases not matched to a gene. Germline V gene lookup returns CDR1 GTSNPN and CDR2 SVGIG (reference sequence). CDR3 size: 14 residues. Using reference TRBV30 and TRBJ2-3 for the parts outside the CDR3, the full variable domain is SQTIHQWPATLVQPVGSPLSLECTVEGTSNPNLYWYRQAAGRGLQLLFYSVGIGQISSEVPQNLSASRPQDRQFILSSKKLLLSDSGFYLCAWGPRGGTDTQYFGPGTRLTVL.

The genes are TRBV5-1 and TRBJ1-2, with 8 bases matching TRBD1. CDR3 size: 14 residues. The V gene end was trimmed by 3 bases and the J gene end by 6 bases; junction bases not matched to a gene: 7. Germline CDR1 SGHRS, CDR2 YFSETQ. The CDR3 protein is CASSSRQGRDGYTF. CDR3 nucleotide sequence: TGCGCCAGCAGCTCCCGACAGGGGCGGGATGGCTACACCTTC.

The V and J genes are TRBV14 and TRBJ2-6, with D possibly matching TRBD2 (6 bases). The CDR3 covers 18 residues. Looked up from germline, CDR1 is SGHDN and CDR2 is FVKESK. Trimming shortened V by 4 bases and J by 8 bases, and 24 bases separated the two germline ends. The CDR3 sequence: CASSRWGVRNFLTNVLTF. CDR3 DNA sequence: TGTGCCAGCAGCCGATGGGGGGTGAGGAACTTTCTGACCAACGTCCTGACTTTC. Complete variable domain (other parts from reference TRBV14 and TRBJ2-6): EAGVTQFPSHSVIEKGQTVTLRCDPISGHDNLYWYRRVMGKEIKFLLHFVKESKQDESGMPNNRFLAERTGGTYSTLKVQPAELEDSGVYFCASSRWGVRNFLTNVLTFGAGSRLTVL.

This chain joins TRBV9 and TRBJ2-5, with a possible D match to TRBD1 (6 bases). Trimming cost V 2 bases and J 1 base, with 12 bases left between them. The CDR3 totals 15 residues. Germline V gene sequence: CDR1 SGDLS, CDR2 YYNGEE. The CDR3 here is CASSVGTGPQETQYF. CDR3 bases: TGTGCCAGCAGCGTCGGAACAGGGCCCCAAGAGACCCAGTACTTC.

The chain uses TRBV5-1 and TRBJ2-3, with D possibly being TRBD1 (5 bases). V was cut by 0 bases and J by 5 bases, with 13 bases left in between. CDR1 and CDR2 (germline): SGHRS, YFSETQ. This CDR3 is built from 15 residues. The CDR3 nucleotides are TGCGCCAGCAGCTTGGCTGGACAAGAGAGAGATACGCAGTATTTT. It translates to CASSLAGQERDTQYF. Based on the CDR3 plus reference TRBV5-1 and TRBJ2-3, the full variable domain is KAGVTQTPRYLIKTRGQQVTLSCSPISGHRSVSWYQQTPGQGLQFLFEYFSETQRNKGNFPGRFSGRQFSNSRSEMNVSTLELGDSALYLCASSLAGQERDTQYFGPGTRLTVL.

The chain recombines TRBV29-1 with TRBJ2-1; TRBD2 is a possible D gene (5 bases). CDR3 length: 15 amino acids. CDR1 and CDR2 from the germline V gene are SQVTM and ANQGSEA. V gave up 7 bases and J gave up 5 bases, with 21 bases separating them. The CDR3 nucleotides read TGCAGCGGGTCCCTAGCTCTGGTGACGAACAATGAGCAGTTCTTC. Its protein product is CSGSLALVTNNEQFF.

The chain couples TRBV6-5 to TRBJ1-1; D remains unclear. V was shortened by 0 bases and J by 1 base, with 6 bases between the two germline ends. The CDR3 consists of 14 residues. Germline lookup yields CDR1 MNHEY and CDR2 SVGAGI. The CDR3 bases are TGTGCCAGCAGTTACTCCCGAGAGAACACTGAAGCTTTCTTT. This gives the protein CASSYSRENTEAFF.

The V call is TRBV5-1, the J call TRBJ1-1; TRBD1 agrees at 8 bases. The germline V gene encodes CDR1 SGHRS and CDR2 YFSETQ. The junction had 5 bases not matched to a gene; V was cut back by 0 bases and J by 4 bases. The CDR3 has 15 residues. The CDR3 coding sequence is TGCGCCAGCAGCTTGGATGGACAGGGATCCACTGAAGCTTTCTTT. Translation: CASSLDGQGSTEAFF.

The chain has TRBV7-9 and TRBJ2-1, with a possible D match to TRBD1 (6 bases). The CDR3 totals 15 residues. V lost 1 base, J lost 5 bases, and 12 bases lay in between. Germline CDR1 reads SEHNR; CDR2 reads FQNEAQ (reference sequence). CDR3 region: CASSLVAGAHNEQFF. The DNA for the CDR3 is TGTGCCAGCAGCTTAGTGGCAGGGGCGCACAATGAGCAGTTCTTC.

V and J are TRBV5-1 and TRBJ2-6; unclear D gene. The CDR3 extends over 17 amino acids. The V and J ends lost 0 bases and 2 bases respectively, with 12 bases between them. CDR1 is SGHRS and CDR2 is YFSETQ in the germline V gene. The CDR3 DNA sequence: TGCGCCAGCAGCTTGGGTTTTGGCATGACTGGGGCCAACGTCCTGACTTTC. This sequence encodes CASSLGFGMTGANVLTF.

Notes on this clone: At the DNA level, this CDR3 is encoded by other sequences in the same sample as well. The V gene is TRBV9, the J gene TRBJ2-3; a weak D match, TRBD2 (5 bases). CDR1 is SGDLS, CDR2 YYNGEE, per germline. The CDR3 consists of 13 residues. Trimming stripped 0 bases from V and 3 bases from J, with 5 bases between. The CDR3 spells CASSVGGTDTQYF. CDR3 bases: TGTGCCAGCAGCGTAGGCGGGACAGATACGCAGTATTTT.

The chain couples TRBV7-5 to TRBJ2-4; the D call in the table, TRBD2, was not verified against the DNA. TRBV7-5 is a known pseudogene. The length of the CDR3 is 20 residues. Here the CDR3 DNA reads TGTGTCAGAAGCCAAATCAGCGGGACTAGCGGGAGTGGGGGAAAAGACATTCAGTACTTC. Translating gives CVRSQISGTSGSGGKDIQYF.

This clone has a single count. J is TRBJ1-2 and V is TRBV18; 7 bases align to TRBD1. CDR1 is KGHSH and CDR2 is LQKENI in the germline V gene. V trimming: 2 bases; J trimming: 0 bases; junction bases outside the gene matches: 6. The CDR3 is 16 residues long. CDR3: CASSPGQAPPNYGYTF. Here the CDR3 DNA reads TGTGCCAGCTCACCAGGACAGGCCCCACCTAACTATGGCTACACCTTC.

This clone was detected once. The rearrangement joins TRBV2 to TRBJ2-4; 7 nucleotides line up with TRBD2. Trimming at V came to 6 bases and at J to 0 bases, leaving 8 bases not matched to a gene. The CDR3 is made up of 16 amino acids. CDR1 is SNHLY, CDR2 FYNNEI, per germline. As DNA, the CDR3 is TGTGCCAGCAGCGCAGGGAGGGATCCAGCCAAAAACATTCAGTACTTC. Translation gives CASSAGRDPAKNIQYF.

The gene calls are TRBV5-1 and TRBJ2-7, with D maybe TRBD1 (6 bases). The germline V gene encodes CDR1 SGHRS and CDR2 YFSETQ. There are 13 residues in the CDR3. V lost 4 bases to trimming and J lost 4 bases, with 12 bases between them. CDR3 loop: CASSDGQLYEQYF. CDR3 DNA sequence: TGCGCCAGCAGCGATGGACAGTTATACGAGCAGTACTTC. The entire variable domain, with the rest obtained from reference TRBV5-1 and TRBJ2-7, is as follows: KAGVTQTPRYLIKTRGQQVTLSCSPISGHRSVSWYQQTPGQGLQFLFEYFSETQRNKGNFPGRFSGRQFSNSRSEMNVSTLELGDSALYLCASSDGQLYEQYFGPGTRLTVT.

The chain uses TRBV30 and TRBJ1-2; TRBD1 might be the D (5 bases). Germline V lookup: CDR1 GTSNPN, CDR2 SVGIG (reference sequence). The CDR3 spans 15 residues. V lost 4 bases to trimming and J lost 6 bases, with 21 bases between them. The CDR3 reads CAWIDDRNPFHGYTF. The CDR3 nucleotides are TGTGCCTGGATCGATGACAGAAATCCTTTCCATGGCTACACCTTC.

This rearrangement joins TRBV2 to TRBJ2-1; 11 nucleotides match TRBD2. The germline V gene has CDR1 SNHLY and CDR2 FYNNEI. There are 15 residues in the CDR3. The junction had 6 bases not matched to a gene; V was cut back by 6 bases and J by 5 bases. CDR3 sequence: CASSLQGLADNEQFF. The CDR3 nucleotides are TGTGCCAGCAGCCTGCAGGGACTAGCGGACAATGAGCAGTTCTTC. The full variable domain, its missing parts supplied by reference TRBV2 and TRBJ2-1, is EPEVTQTPSHQVTQMGQEVILRCVPISNHLYFYWYRQILGQKVEFLVSFYNNEISEKSEIFDDQFSVERPDGSNFTLKIRSTKLEDSAMYFCASSLQGLADNEQFFGPGTRLTVL.

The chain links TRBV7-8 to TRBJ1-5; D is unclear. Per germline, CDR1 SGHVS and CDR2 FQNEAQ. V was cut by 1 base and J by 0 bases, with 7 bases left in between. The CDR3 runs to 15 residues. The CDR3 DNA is TGTGCCAGCAGCTTAGTTCGGGGTAGCAATCAGCCCCAGCATTTT. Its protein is CASSLVRGSNQPQHF.

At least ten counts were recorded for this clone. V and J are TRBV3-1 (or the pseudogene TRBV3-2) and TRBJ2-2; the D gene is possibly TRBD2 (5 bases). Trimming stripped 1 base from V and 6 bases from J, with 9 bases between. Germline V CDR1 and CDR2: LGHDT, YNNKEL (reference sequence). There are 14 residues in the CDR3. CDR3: CASSQGVEAGELFF. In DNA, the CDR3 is TGTGCCAGCAGCCAAGGGGTGGAGGCCGGGGAGCTGTTTTTT.

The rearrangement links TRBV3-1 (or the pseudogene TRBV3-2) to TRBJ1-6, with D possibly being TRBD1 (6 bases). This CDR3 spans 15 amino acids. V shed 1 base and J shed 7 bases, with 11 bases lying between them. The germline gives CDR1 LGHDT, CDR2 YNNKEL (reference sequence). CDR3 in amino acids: CASSQAGTRNSPLHF. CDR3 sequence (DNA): TGTGCCAGCAGCCAAGCCGGGACACGCAATTCACCCCTCCACTTT.

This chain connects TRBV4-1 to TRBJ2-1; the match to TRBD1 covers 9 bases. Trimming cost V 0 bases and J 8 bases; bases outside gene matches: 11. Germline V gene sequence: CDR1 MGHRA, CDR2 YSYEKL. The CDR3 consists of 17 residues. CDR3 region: CASSQDREGTGIDEQFF. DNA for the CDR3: TGCGCCAGCAGCCAAGATCGAGAGGGGACAGGGATAGATGAGCAGTTCTTC.